This TCR beta chain was documented in a study of T cells in Graves' hyperthyroidism and ophthalmopathy. Looking at the study overall: Specimen type is peripheral blood, collected at initial diagnosis prior to any treatment.

Study findings and constraints: Ophthalmopathy was identified by the model a median roughly six months ahead of onset.

Amplified TCR beta CDR3 regions came from RNA transcripts. The HTBI primer set drove a first-round RT-PCR of the TCR CDR3. MiXCR was run by TCRdb on the multiplex PCR reads, yielding one entry per CDR3 protein. The sample records some 350,000 distinct CDR3 sequences, approximately 14% being singletons. The CDR3 sequence is 12 residues long. Germline CDR1 reads SNHLY; CDR2 reads FYNNEI. V lost 5 bases, J lost 8 bases, and 11 bases lay in between. Sampled blood dates from first hyperthyroidism diagnosis, and it precedes any ophthalmopathy symptoms. A few counts support this clonotype. Antigen unknown. The source material was blood. The chain carries TRBV2 and TRBJ2-3; D is uncertain. This TCR derives from a young woman with Graves' hyperthyroidism that later progressed to Graves' ophthalmopathy. CDR3: CASSLRSGTQYF. CDR3 in DNA: TGTGCCAGCAGTCTTCGCTCAGGTACGCAGTATTTT.